This TCR beta chain originates from a study of identical twins. Template switching added a universal primer binding site, and final cDNA carried unique molecular identifiers. TCRdb reprocessed the 5' RACE reads with MiXCR, giving one entry per CDR3 protein. The profile covers approximately 630,000 distinct CDR3 sequences, with around 7.4% appearing a single time and about 1.6% taken by the ten largest. These data were also reused for a study on yellow fever vaccine responses in identical twins. Per that paper: Reportedly, the response of twins' T cells to the vaccine seemed partly convergent, partly personalized.

The receptor was isolated from a woman younger than 30 in good health. Sequenced: PBMCs.

As DNA, the CDR3 is TGTGCCAGCAGTTTAGTCTTGGGCTGGGGCTACACCTTC. It translates to CASSLVLGWGYTF. This rearrangement joins TRBV27 to TRBJ1-2; the D is unclear. The CDR3 spans 13 residues. The germline V gene encodes CDR1 MNHEY and CDR2 SMNVEV (reference sequence). Trimming shortened V by 2 bases and J by 8 bases, and 12 bases separated the two germline ends.